This T cell receptor beta chain was identified in a study of long-term antiretroviral therapy in people with HIV. Runs used v3.0 of the immunoSEQ assay and were done at survey level. Sequenced by immunoSEQ multiplex PCR; TCRdb stores in-frame clones only, minus some. The sample yields 35,000 to 45,000 clones, 65% to 90% seen once. Study-wide points: Controls had broader CDR3 length ranges than HIV repertoires did.

Trimming stripped 8 bases from V and 5 bases from J, with 11 bases between. This CDR3 region has 11 residues. Germline V CDR1 and CDR2: GTSNPN, SVGIG (reference sequence). As to this clone: The antigen remains undetermined.

This clonotype originated in a man aged 18-30 years with HIV. The rearrangement joins TRBV30 to TRBJ2-3; D remains unclear. The sample in question was unsorted PBMCs, obtained 0.3 years after starting antiretroviral therapy. Here the CDR3 reads CAVALRDTQYF. The CDR3 nucleotides are TGTGCCGTTGCGCTGCGAGATACGCAGTATTTT.